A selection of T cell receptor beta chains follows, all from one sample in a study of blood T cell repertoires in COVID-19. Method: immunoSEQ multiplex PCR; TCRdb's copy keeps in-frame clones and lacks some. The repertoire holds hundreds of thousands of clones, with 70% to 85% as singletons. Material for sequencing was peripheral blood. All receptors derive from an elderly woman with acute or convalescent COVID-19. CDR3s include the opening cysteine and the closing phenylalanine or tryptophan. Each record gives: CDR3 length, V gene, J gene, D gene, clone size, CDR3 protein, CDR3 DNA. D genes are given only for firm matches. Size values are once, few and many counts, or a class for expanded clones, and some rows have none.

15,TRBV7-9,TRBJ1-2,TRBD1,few,CASSLESGQGYGYTF,TGTGCCAGCAGCTTGGAAAGCGGACAGGGCTATGGCTACACCTTC
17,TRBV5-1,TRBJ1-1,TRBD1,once,CASSLMGQGPPNTEAFF,TGCGCCAGCAGCTTAATGGGACAGGGGCCCCCGAACACTGAAGCTTTCTTT
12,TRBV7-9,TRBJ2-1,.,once,CASSSRNGRGFF,TGTGCCAGCAGCTCCCGAAACGGTCGTGGGTTCTTC
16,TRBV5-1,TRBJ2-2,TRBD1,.,CASSWTGSRDTGELFF,TGCGCCAGCAGCTGGACAGGGTCCCGCGACACCGGGGAGCTGTTTTTT
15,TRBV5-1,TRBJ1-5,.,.,CASSLAGGPNQPQHF,TGCGCCAGCAGCTTGGCTGGCGGGCCCAATCAGCCCCAGCATTTT
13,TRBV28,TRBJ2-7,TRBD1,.,CASSLDRGHEQYF,TGTGCCAGCAGTTTGGACAGGGGTCACGAGCAGTACTTC
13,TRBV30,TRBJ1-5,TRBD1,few,CAWSAQQGRPQHF,TGTGCCTGGAGTGCCCAACAGGGGAGGCCCCAGCATTTT
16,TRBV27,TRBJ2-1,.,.,CASSSDSPGGLDEQFF,TGTGCCAGCAGTTCAGATTCTCCCGGGGGGCTGGATGAGCAGTTCTTC
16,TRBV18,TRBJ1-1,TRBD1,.,CASSPLQGKAYTEAFF,TGTGCCAGCTCACCTCTACAGGGGAAGGCGTACACTGAAGCTTTCTTT
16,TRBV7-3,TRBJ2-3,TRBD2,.,CASSPAGGGATDTQYF,TGTGCCAGCAGCCCGGCGGGCGGGGGGGCGACAGATACGCAGTATTTT
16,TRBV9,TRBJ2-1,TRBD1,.,CASSTTGTGATVEQFF,TGTGCCAGCAGCACCACCGGGACAGGGGCTACCGTTGAGCAGTTCTTC
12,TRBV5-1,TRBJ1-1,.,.,CASSFQPGEAFF,TGCGCCAGCAGCTTCCAGCCCGGGGAAGCTTTCTTT
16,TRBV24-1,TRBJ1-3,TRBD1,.,CATSARGDRDGNTIYF,TGTGCCACCAGTGCCAGGGGGGACAGGGACGGAAACACCATATATTTT
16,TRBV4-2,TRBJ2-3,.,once,CASSRRQVTSTDTQYF,TGTGCCAGCAGCCGCCGACAGGTAACTAGCACAGATACGCAGTATTTT
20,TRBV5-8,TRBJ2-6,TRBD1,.,CASSERLWDRGLAGANVLTF,TGTGCCAGCAGCGAGCGCCTTTGGGACAGGGGTTTAGCTGGGGCCAACGTCCTGACTTTC
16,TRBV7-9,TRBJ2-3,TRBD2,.,CASSSRLAGGPDTQYF,TGTGCCAGCAGCTCCCGACTAGCGGGGGGGCCGGATACGCAGTATTTT
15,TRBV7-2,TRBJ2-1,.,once,CASSLSGGVYNEQFF,TGTGCCAGCAGCCTTAGCGGAGGGGTCTACAATGAGCAGTTCTTC
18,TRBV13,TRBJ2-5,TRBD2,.,CASCVAGGWGPGQETQYF,TGTGCCAGCTGTGTGGCGGGGGGATGGGGGCCCGGTCAGGAGACCCAGTACTTC
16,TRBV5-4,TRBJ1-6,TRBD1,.,CASINRSQGADSPLHF,TGTGCCAGCATCAACAGATCACAGGGGGCGGATTCACCCCTCCACTTT
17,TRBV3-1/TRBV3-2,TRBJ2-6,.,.,CASSRGAYRDGANVLTF,TGTGCCAGCAGCCGAGGGGCGTACAGGGATGGGGCCAACGTCCTGACTTTC
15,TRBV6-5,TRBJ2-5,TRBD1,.,CASLPGQGAPETQYF,TGTGCCAGTTTACCGGGACAGGGAGCGCCAGAGACCCAGTACTTC
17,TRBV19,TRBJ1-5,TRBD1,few,CASSTGTGGGGNQPQHF,TGTGCCAGTAGTACCGGGACAGGGGGCGGGGGCAATCAGCCCCAGCATTTT
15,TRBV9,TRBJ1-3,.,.,CASSVASRAGNTIYF,TGTGCCAGCAGCGTGGCCTCCCGGGCTGGAAACACCATATATTTT
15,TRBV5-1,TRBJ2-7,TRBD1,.,CASSPREGQGYEQYF,TGCGCCAGCAGCCCCCGAGAGGGACAGGGCTACGAGCAGTACTTC
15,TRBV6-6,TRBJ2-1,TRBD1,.,CASSYSGTGYNEQFF,TGTGCCAGCAGTTACTCAGGGACAGGCTACAATGAGCAGTTCTTC
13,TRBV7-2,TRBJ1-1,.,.,CASSTNRNTEAFF,TGTGCCAGCAGCACAAACAGGAACACTGAAGCTTTCTTT
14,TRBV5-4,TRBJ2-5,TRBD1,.,CASSLRQGPETQYF,TGTGCCAGCAGCTTAAGACAGGGTCCAGAGACCCAGTACTTC
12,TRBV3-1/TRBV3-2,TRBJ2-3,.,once,CASSQGRGSQYF,TGTGCCAGCAGCCAAGGTCGGGGGTCGCAGTATTTT
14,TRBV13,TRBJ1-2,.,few,CASSLVSGNYGYTF,TGTGCCAGCAGCTTAGTTTCAGGGAACTATGGCTACACCTTC
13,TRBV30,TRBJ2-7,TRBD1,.,CAWGQASPRGEYF,TGTGCCTGGGGACAGGCTTCCCCGAGAGGGGAGTACTTC
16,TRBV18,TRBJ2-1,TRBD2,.,CASSSFSGGTYNEQFF,TGTGCCAGCTCATCCTTTAGCGGGGGGACCTACAATGAGCAGTTCTTC
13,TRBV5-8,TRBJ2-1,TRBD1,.,CASSPDRGNEQFF,TGTGCCAGCAGCCCGGACAGGGGTAATGAGCAGTTCTTC
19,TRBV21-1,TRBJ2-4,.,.,CASSKEGPEGCTGGDIQYF,TGTGCCAGCAGCAAAGAGGGCCCCGAGGGCTGCACAGGGGGGGACATTCAGTACTTC
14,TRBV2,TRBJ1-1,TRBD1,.,CASSEDRGETEAFF,TGTGCCAGCAGTGAGGACAGGGGTGAAACTGAAGCTTTCTTT
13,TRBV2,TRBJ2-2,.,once,CASSGGAAGELFF,TGTGCCAGCAGTGGCGGGGCCGCCGGGGAGCTGTTTTTT
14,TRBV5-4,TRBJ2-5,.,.,CASSLAVREETQYF,TGTGCCAGCAGCTTGGCGGTCAGGGAAGAGACCCAGTACTTC